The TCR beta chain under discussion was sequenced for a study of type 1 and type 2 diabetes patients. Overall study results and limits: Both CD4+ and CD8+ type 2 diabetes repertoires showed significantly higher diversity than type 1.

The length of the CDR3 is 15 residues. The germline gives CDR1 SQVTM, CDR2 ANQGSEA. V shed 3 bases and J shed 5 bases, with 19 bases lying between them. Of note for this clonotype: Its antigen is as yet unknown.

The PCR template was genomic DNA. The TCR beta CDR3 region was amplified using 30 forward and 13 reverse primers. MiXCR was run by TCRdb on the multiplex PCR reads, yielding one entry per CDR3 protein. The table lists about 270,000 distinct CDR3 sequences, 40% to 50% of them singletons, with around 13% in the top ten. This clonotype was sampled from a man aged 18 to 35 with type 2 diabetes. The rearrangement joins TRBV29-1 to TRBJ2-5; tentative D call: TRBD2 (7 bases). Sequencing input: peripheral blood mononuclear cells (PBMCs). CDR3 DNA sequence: TGCAGCGTTGAGAGGGGGGGCACGGGACTGGAGACCCAGTACTTC. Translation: CSVERGGTGLETQYF.